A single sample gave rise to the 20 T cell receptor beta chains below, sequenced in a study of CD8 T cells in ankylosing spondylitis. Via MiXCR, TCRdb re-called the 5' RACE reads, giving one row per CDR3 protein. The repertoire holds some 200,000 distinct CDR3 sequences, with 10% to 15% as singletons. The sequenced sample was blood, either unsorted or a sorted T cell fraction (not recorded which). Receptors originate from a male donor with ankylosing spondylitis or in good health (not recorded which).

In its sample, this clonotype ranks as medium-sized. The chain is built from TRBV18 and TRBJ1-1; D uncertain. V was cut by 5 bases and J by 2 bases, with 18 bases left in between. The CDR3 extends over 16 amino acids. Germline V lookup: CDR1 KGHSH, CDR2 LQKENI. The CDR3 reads CASSSPWGGYNTEAFF. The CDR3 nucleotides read TGTGCCAGCTCATCGCCCTGGGGAGGATACAACACTGAAGCTTTCTTT.

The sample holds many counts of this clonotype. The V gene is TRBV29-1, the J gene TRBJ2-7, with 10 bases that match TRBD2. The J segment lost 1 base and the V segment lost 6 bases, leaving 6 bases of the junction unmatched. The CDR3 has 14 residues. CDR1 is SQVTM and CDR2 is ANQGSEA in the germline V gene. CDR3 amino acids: CSVEGLASSYEQYF. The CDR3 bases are TGCAGCGTCGAGGGACTAGCGAGTTCCTACGAGCAGTACTTC.

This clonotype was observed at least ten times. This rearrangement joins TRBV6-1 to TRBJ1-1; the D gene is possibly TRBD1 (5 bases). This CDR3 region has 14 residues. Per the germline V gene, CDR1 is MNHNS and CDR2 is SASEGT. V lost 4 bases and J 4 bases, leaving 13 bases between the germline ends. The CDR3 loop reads CASSAQTEFTEAFF. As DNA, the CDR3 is TGTGCCAGCAGTGCCCAGACAGAGTTCACTGAAGCTTTCTTT.

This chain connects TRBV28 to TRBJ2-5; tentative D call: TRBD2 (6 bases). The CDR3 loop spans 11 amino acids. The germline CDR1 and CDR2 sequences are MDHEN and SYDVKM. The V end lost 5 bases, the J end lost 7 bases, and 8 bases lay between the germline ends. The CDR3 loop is CASSRGGTQYF. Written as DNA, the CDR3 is TGTGCCAGCAGTCGGGGAGGGACCCAGTACTTC.

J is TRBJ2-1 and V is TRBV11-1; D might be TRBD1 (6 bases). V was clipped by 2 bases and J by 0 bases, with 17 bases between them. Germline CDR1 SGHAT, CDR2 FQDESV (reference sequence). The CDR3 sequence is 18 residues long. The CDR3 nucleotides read TGTGCCAGCAGCTTAAAGGTAGTGGGGGCGAACTCCTACAATGAGCAGTTCTTC. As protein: CASSLKVVGANSYNEQFF.

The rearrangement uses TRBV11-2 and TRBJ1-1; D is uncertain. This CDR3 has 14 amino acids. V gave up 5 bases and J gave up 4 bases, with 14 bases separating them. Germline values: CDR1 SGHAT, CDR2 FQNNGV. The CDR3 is CASSQTSAVTEAFF. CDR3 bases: TGTGCCAGCAGCCAAACCAGCGCCGTCACTGAAGCTTTCTTT.

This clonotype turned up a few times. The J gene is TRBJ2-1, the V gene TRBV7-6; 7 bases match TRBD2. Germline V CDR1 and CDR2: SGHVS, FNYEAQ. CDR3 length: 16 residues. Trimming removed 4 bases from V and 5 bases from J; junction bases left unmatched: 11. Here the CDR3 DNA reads TGTGCCAGCAGCTCCGTAGCGGGCTCGGGCAACAATGAGCAGTTCTTC. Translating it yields CASSSVAGSGNNEQFF.

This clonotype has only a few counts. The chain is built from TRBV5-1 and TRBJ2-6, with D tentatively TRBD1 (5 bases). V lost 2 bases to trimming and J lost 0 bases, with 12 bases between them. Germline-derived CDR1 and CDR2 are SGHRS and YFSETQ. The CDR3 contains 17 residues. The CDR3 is CASSLGAELSGANVLTF. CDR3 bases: TGCGCCAGCAGCTTAGGGGCGGAACTCTCTGGGGCCAACGTCCTGACTTTC.

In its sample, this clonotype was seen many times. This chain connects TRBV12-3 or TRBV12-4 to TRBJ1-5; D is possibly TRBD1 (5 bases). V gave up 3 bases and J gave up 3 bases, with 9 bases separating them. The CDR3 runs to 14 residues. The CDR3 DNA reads TGTGCCAGCAGTTTGGGACCGTTCAATCAGCCCCAGCATTTT. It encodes CASSLGPFNQPQHF.

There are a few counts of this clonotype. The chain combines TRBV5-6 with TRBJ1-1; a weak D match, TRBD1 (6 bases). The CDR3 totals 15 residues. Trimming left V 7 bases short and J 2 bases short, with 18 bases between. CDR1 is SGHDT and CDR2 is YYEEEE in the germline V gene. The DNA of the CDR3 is TGTGCCAGCGATATCGGGGGGCTGGGTAACACTGAAGCTTTCTTT. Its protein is CASDIGGLGNTEAFF.

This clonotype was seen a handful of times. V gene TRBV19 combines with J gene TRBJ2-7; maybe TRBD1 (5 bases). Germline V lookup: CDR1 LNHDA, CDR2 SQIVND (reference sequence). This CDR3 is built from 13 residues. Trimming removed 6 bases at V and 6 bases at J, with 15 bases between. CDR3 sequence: CASSLRDPGEQYF. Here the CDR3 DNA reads TGTGCCAGTAGCCTCAGGGATCCGGGCGAGCAGTACTTC.

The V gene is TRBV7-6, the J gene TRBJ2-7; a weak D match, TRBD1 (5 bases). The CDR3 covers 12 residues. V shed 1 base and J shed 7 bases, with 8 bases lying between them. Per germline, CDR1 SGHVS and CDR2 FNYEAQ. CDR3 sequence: CASSLEGREQYF. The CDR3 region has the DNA TGTGCCAGCAGCTTAGAGGGGCGGGAGCAGTACTTC.

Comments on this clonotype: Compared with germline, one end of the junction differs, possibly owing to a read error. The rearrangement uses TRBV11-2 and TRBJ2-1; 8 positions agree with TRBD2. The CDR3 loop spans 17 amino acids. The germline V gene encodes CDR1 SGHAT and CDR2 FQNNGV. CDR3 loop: CGSSPLMGRGAYNEQFF. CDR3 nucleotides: TGTGGCAGCAGTCCACTGATGGGGCGGGGGGCCTACAATGAGCAGTTCTTC.

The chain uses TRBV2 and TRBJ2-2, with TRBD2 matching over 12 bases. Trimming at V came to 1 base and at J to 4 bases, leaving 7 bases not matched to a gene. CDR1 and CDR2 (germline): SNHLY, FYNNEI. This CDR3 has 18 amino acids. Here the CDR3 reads CASSEEASGGAVTGELFF. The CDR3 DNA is TGTGCCAGCAGTGAAGAGGCTAGCGGGGGGGCCGTCACCGGGGAGCTGTTTTTT.

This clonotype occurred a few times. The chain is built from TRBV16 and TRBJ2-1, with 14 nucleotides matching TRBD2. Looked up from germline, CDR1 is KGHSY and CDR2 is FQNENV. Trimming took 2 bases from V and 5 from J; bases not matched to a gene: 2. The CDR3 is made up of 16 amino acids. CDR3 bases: TGTGCCAGCAGCCAACTGACTAGCGGGGGGGACAATGAGCAGTTCTTC. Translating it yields CASSQLTSGGDNEQFF.

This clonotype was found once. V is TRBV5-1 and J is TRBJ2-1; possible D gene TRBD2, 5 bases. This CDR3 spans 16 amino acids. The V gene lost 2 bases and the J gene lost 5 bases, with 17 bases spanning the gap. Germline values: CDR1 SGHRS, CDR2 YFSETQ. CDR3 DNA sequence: TGCGCCAGCAGCTTATACCCCCAAGCGGTTAACAATGAGCAGTTCTTC. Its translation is CASSLYPQAVNNEQFF.

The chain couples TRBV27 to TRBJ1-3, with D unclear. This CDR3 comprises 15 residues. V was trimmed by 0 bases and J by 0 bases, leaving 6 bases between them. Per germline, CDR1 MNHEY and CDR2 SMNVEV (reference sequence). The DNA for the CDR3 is TGTGCCAGCAGTTTATCGGGGTACTCTGGAAACACCATATATTTT. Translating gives CASSLSGYSGNTIYF.

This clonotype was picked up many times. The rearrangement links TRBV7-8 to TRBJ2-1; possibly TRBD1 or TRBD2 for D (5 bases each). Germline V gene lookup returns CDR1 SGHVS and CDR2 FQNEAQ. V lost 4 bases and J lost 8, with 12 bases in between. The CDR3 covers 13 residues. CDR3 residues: CASSSVGVHEQFF. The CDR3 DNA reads TGTGCCAGCAGCTCCGTGGGGGTCCATGAGCAGTTCTTC.

This CDR3 reads CASSLGKEYGYTF. The CDR3 bases are TGTGCCAGCAGCCTCGGCAAGGAGTATGGCTACACCTTC. The chain carries TRBV5-6 and TRBJ1-2, with no clear D. The ends were cut back, 4 bases at V and 5 bases at J, with 12 bases in the middle. This CDR3 is 13 amino acids long. Germline V gene sequence: CDR1 SGHDT, CDR2 YYEEEE. Full variable domain (rest looked up from reference TRBV5-6 and TRBJ1-2): DAGVTQSPTHLIKTRGQQVTLRCSPKSGHDTVSWYQQALGQGPQFIFQYYEEEERQRGNFPDRFSGHQFPNYSSELNVNALLLGDSALYLCASSLGKEYGYTFGSGTRLTVV.

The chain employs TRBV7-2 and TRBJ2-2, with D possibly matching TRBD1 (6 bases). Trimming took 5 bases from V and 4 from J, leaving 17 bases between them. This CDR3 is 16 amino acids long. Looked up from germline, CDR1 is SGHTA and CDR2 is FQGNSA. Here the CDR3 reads CASSPHWTAATGELFF. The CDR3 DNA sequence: TGTGCCAGCAGCCCACATTGGACAGCCGCCACCGGGGAGCTGTTTTTT.